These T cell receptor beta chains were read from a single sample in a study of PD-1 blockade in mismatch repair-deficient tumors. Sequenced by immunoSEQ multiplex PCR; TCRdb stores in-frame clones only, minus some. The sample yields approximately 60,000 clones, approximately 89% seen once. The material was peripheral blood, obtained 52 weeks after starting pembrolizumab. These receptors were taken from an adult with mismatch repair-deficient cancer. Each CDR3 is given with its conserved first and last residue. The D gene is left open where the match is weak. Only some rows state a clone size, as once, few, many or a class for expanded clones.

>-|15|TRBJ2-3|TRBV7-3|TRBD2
CASSLSGSPVDTQYF
TGTGCCAGCAGCTTAAGCGGGAGTCCCGTAGATACGCAGTATTTT
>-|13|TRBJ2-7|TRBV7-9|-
CASSWRTSVEQYF
TGTGCCAGCAGCTGGAGAACGTCGGTCGAGCAGTACTTC
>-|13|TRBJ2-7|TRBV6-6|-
CASSYTGAYEQYF
TGTGCCAGCAGTTACACGGGAGCTTACGAGCAGTACTTC
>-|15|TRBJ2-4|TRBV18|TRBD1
CASSPPGQGMGIQYF
TGTGCCAGCTCACCTCCCGGACAGGGGATGGGCATTCAGTACTTC
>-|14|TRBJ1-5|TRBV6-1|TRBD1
CASSESRGLQPQHF
TGTGCCAGCAGTGAAAGCAGGGGGCTTCAGCCCCAGCATTTT
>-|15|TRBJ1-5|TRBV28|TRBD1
CASSFLQGDNQPQHF
TGTGCCAGCAGTTTTCTCCAGGGGGACAATCAGCCCCAGCATTTT
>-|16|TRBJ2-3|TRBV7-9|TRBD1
CASSPRDRGDTDTQYF
TGTGCCAGCAGCCCCCGGGACAGGGGAGACACAGATACGCAGTATTTT
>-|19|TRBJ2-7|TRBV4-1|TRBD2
CASSQKFSSGSFSVYEQYF
TGCGCCAGCAGCCAAAAGTTCTCTAGCGGGAGTTTTTCGGTCTACGAGCAGTACTTC
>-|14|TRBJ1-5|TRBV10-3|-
CAISESRGAGQQHF
TGTGCCATCAGTGAGTCGAGAGGGGCCGGGCAACAGCATTTT
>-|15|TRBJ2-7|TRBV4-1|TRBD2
CASSQVGSGRYEQYF
TGCGCCAGCAGCCAAGTGGGTAGCGGGAGATACGAGCAGTACTTC
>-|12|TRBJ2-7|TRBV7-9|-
CASSGPPGEQYF
TGTGCCAGCAGCGGGCCGCCTGGAGAGCAGTACTTC
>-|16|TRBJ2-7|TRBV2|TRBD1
CARGRIGDRDSYEQYF
TGTGCCAGAGGTAGGATTGGGGACAGGGACTCCTACGAGCAGTACTTC
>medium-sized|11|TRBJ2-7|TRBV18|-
CASSPDYEQYF
TGTGCCAGCTCACCTGACTACGAGCAGTACTTC
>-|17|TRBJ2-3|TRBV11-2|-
CASSLMAAAHSTDTQYF
TGTGCCAGCAGCCTGATGGCAGCGGCTCATAGCACAGATACGCAGTATTTT
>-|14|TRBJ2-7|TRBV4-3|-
CASSQEVSSYEQYF
TGCGCCAGCAGCCAAGAAGTATCCAGCTACGAGCAGTACTTC
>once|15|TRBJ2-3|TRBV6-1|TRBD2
CASSGLAGGTDTQYF
TGTGCCAGCAGTGGACTAGCGGGAGGCACAGATACGCAGTATTTT
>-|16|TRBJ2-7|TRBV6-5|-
CASSYRKGGNSYEQYF
TGTGCCAGCAGTTACAGGAAGGGGGGAAACTCCTACGAGCAGTACTTC
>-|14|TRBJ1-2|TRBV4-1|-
CASSQGVSNYGYTF
TGCGCCAGCAGCCAAGGAGTTTCTAACTATGGCTACACCTTC
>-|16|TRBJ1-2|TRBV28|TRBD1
CASRDGQGQSNYGYTF
TGTGCCAGCAGAGACGGACAGGGGCAGTCTAACTATGGCTACACCTTC
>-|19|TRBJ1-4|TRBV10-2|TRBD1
CASSVTAPGQGYTNEKLFF
TGCGCCAGCAGTGTCACAGCTCCGGGACAGGGCTATACTAATGAAAAACTGTTTTTT
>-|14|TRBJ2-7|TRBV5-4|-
CASSRRDTPYEQYF
TGTGCCAGCAGCCGCCGGGACACCCCATACGAGCAGTACTTC
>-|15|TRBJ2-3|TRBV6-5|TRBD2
CASSYSGGITDTQYF
TGTGCCAGCAGTTACTCCGGGGGGATCACAGATACGCAGTATTTT
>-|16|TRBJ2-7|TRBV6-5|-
CASSYSGQLSSYEQYF
TGTGCCAGCAGTTACTCCGGACAGTTAAGCTCCTACGAGCAGTACTTC
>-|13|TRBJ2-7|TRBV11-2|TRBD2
CASNGGATYEQYF
TGTGCCAGCAACGGGGGGGCTACCTACGAGCAGTACTTC
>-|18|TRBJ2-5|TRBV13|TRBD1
CASSLAFFPGQGQETQYF
TGTGCCAGCAGCTTAGCATTCTTCCCCGGACAGGGCCAAGAGACCCAGTACTTC
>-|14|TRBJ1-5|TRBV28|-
CASSEWVSNQPQHF
TGTGCCAGCAGTGAATGGGTTAGCAATCAGCCCCAGCATTTT
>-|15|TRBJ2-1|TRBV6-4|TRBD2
CASSDGLAGFGEQFF
TGTGCCAGCAGTGACGGACTAGCGGGATTTGGTGAGCAGTTCTTC
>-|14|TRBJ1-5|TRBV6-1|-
CASQQGYSNQPQHF
TGTGCCAGCCAACAGGGTTATAGCAATCAGCCCCAGCATTTT
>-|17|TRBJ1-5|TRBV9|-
CASSRGGQNPTRQPQHF
TGTGCCAGCAGCAGGGGGGGACAAAACCCGACGCGACAGCCCCAGCATTTT
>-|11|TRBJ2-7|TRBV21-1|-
CARTGGYEQYF
TGTGCTAGAACAGGGGGGTACGAGCAGTACTTC
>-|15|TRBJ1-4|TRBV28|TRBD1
CASKGETGGNEKLFF
TGTGCCAGCAAAGGGGAAACAGGGGGGAATGAAAAACTGTTTTTT
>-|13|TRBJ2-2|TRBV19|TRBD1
CASTGDREGELFF
TGTGCCAGTACTGGTGACAGGGAAGGGGAGCTGTTTTTT
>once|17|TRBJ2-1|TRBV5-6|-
CASTAAFSGGEDNEQFF
TGTGCCAGCACAGCAGCTTTCAGCGGAGGAGAAGATAATGAGCAGTTCTTC
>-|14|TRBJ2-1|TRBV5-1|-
CASRRDLGYNEQFF
TGCGCCAGCAGGCGGGACTTAGGTTACAATGAGCAGTTCTTC
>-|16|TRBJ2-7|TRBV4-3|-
CASSQDLWTPWWEQYF
TGCGCCAGCAGCCAAGATCTATGGACCCCTTGGTGGGAGCAGTACTTC
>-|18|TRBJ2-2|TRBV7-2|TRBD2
CASSRTSGRVRGTGELFF
TGTGCCAGCAGCCGGACTAGCGGGAGGGTTCGTGGCACCGGGGAGCTGTTTTTT
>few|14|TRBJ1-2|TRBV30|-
CAWRSPGTGRGYTF
TGTGCCTGGAGAAGCCCGGGAACGGGGAGGGGCTACACCTTC
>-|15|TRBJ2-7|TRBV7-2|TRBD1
CASSLSRTGGYEQYF
TGTGCCAGCAGCTTATCTCGGACAGGGGGCTACGAGCAGTACTTC
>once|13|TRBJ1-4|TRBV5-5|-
CASSLGPNEKLFF
TGTGCCAGCAGCTTGGGCCCCAATGAAAAACTGTTTTTT
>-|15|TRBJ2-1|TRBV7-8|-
CASSYVEYNLDEQFF
TGTGCCAGCAGCTACGTCGAGTATAACTTGGATGAGCAGTTCTTC
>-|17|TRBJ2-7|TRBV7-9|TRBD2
CASSARGTSGSPYEQYF
TGTGCCAGCAGCGCTAGGGGGACTAGCGGGAGCCCCTACGAGCAGTACTTC
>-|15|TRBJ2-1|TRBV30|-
CAWSGALYPYNEQFF
TGTGCCTGGAGTGGGGCTCTCTACCCCTACAATGAGCAGTTCTTC
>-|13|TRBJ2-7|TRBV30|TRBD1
CAGVGQVSYEQYF
TGTGCCGGAGTGGGACAGGTTTCCTACGAGCAGTACTTC
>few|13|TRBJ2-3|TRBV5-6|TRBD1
CASSPRSPTGEYF
TGTGCCAGCAGCCCGCGATCTCCGACAGGGGAGTATTTT
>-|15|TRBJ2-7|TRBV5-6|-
CASSLVGVGDYEQYF
TGTGCCAGCAGCTTGGTCGGGGTAGGGGACTACGAGCAGTACTTC
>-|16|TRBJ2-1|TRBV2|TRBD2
CASRPRAASGYNEQFF
TGTGCCAGCAGACCTAGGGCGGCTAGCGGCTACAATGAGCAGTTCTTC
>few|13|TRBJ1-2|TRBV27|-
CASSFAGNYGYTF
TGTGCCAGCAGTTTTGCAGGGAACTATGGCTACACCTTC
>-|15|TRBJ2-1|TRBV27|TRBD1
CASSSGTAYYNEQFF
TGTGCCAGCAGCAGTGGGACAGCTTATTACAATGAGCAGTTCTTC